The present T cell receptor beta chain was sequenced within a study of blood T cell repertoires in COVID-19. The repertoire was sequenced with immunoSEQ multiplex PCR; TCRdb's copy has only in-frame clones and lacks some. The table shows fewer than 350,000 clones, with approximately 91% occurring only once. The specimen was PBMCs or T cells enriched from blood (not recorded which). The sequence was collected from a woman in her thirties or forties with acute COVID-19.

The CDR3 nucleotides are TGTGCCAGCAGTCCGCGCGGACTAGCGGGAGGGAAGGAGCGGGAGCTGTTTTTT. The encoded protein is CASSPRGLAGGKERELFF. The chain employs TRBV27 and TRBJ2-2; TRBD2 aligns across 15 bases. Germline V gene sequence: CDR1 MNHEY, CDR2 SMNVEV (reference sequence). V was clipped by 5 bases and J by 9 bases; unmatched bases: 13. This CDR3 has 18 amino acids.